Sequencing of this TCR beta chain was carried out in a study of blood T cell repertoires in COVID-19. Overall study context: PBMCs, B-cell-depleted T cells, or T cells were the source of the cDNA or gDNA that made up the material.

The V gene's germline CDR1 is SGDLS and CDR2 YYNGEE. This CDR3 spans 14 amino acids. The V segment lost 0 bases and the J segment 7 bases; nucleotides outside the gene matches: 6. Clones were read by immunoSEQ multiplex PCR, and TCRdb kept only the in-frame ones, dropping some. Of more than 80,000 clones in the sample, around three quarters are singletons; the top ten hold 20%. The sequencing sample was made of peripheral blood. This receptor was identified in an elderly woman with active or convalescent COVID-19. The chain couples TRBV9 to TRBJ1-2; 7 nucleotides agree with TRBD1. CDR3 bases: TGTGCCAGCAGCGTAGGAGGGGGCGCGGCTGGCTACACCTTC. Protein sequence: CASSVGGGAAGYTF.